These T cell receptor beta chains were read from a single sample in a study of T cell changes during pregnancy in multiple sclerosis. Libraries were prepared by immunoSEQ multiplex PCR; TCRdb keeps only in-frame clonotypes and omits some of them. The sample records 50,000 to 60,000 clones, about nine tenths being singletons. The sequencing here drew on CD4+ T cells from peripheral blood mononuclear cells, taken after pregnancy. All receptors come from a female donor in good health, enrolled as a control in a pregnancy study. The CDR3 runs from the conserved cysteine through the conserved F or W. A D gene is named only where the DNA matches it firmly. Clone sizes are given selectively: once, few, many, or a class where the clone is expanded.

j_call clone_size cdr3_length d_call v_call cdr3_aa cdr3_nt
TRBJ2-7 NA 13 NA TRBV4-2 CASSQSSPYEQYF TGTGCCAGCAGCCAAAGCTCTCCCTACGAGCAGTACTTC
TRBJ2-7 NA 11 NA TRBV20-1 CSAVGQREQYF TGCAGTGCGGTAGGACAGAGGGAGCAGTACTTC
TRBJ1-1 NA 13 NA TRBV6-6 CASSSEGYTEAFF TGTGCCAGCAGTTCTGAGGGATACACTGAAGCTTTCTTT
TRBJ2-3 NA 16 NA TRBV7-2 CASSLVPLAAADTQYF TGTGCCAGCAGCTTAGTCCCGTTAGCAGCGGCAGATACGCAGTATTTT
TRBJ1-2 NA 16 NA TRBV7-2 CASSSRTAGGTYGYTF TGTGCCAGCAGCTCCCGCACCGCAGGCGGGACCTATGGCTACACCTTC
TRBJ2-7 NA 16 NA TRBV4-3 CASSPVAVGSSYEQYF TGCGCCAGCAGCCCCGTAGCCGTAGGGAGCTCCTACGAGCAGTACTTC
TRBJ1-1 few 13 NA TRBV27 CASSLRQNTEAFF TGTGCCAGCAGTTTAAGACAGAACACTGAAGCTTTCTTT
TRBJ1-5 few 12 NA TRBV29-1 CSVGQNNQPQHF TGCAGCGTTGGACAGAACAATCAGCCCCAGCATTTT
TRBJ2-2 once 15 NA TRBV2 CASSEFRGFAGELFF TGTGCCAGCAGTGAATTTAGGGGGTTTGCCGGGGAGCTGTTTTTT
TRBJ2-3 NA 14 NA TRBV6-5 CASSYSQSWDTQYF TGTGCCAGCAGTTACTCTCAGTCCTGGGATACGCAGTATTTT
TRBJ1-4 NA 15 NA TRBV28 CASGAALATNEKLFF TGTGCCAGCGGCGCGGCCCTAGCTACTAATGAAAAACTGTTTTTT
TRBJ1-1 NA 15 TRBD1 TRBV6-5 CASSQGTGMNTEAFF TGTGCCAGCTCCCAGGGGACAGGTATGAACACTGAAGCTTTCTTT
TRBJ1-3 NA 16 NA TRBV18 CASSPSGKNSGNTIYF TGTGCCAGCTCCCCCTCCGGGAAAAACTCTGGAAACACCATATATTTT
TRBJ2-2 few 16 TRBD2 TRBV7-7 CASSYGLAGGTGELFF TGTGCTAGCAGTTACGGACTAGCGGGGGGCACCGGGGAGCTGTTTTTT
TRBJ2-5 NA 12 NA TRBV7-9 CASSQGQGTQYF TGTGCCAGCAGCCAGGGGCAGGGGACCCAGTACTTC
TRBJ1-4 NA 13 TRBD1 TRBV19 CASRGTAGEKLFF TGTGCCAGTAGGGGGACAGCCGGAGAAAAACTGTTTTTT
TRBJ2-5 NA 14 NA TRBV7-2 CASSSKVGRETQYF TGTGCCAGCAGCTCAAAGGTGGGCCGAGAGACCCAGTACTTC
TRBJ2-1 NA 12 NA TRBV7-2 CASSLKGAEQFF TGTGCCAGCAGCTTAAAGGGAGCTGAGCAGTTCTTC
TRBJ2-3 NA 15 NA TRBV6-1 CASSGQGGPTDTQYF TGTGCCAGCAGTGGACAGGGAGGTCCCACAGATACGCAGTATTTT
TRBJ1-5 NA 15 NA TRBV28 CASSLSTGSNQPQHF TGTGCCAGCAGTTTATCTACAGGGAGCAATCAGCCCCAGCATTTT
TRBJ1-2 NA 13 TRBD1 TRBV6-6 CASRDRTNYGYTF TGTGCCAGCAGGGACAGGACTAACTATGGCTACACCTTC
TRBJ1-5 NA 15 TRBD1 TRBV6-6 CASGFGQGSNQPQHF TGTGCCAGCGGGTTTGGACAGGGGAGCAATCAGCCCCAGCATTTT
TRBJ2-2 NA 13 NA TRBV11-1 CASSLIRAGELFF TGTGCCAGCAGCTTAATCAGGGCCGGGGAGCTGTTTTTT
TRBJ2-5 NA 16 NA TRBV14 CASSLVRRGALETQYF TGTGCCAGCAGCCTGGTTCGGCGGGGTGCCTTAGAGACCCAGTACTTC
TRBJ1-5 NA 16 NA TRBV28 CASSSLDRKKNQPQHF TGTGCCAGCAGTTCCCTCGACAGGAAAAAGAATCAGCCCCAGCATTTT
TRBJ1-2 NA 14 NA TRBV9 CASSVNQADYGYTF TGTGCCAGCAGCGTAAATCAGGCAGATTATGGCTACACCTTC
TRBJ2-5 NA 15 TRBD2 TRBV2 CASGLSGGDRGAQYF TGTGCCAGCGGTCTTAGCGGGGGAGACCGAGGGGCCCAGTACTTC